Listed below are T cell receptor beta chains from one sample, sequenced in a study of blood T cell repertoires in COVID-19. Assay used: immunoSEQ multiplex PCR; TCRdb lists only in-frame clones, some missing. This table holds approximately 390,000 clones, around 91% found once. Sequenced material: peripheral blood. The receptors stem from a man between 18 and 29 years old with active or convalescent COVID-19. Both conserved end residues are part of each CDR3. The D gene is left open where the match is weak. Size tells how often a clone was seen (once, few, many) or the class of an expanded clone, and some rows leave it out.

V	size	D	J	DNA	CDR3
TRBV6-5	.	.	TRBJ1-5	TGTGCCAGCAGTTACTCGGGGGCCAGGAATCAGCCCCAGCATTTT	CASSYSGARNQPQHF
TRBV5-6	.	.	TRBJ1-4	TGTGCCAGCAGCGAACAAACAGGGATAACTAATGAAAAACTGTTTTTT	CASSEQTGITNEKLFF
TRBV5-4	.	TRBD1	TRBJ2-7	TGTGCCAGCAGCTTTAGGCAGGGGGTCTTAGACGAGCAGTACTTC	CASSFRQGVLDEQYF
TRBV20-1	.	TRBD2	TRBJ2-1	TGCAGTGCTCGTGGACTAGCGGGAGTCGGTAATGAGCAGTTCTTC	CSARGLAGVGNEQFF
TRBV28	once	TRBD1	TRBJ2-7	TGTGCCAGCAGTTCGCAGGGGGCGCGGTCGCAGTACTTC	CASSSQGARSQYF
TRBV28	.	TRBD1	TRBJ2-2	TGTGCCAGTGAGGACAGGGGGTCCGGGGAGCTGTTTTTT	CASEDRGSGELFF
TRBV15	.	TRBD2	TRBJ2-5	TGTGCCACCAGCAGAGAGGATAGCGGGAGTGGGGAGACCCAGTACTTC	CATSREDSGSGETQYF
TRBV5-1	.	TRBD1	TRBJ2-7	TGCGCCAGCAGCTTCGGACAGGCCTACGAGCAGTACTTC	CASSFGQAYEQYF
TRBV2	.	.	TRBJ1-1	TGTGCCAGCAGTGTAGGGGTTACTGAAGCTTTCTTT	CASSVGVTEAFF
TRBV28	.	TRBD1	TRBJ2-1	TGTGCCAGCCGGGACAGGGACCCCAATGAGCAGTTCTTC	CASRDRDPNEQFF
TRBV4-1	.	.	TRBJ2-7	TGCGCCAGCAGCCTGGATCTAGCGTACGAGCAGTACTTC	CASSLDLAYEQYF
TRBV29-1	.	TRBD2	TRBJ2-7	TGCAGCGGGAAAGCGGGGGCGCCGGCCTACGAGCAGTACTTC	CSGKAGAPAYEQYF
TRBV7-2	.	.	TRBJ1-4	TGTGCCAGCAGCCCCCGGTGGTCTAATGAAAAACTGTTTTTT	CASSPRWSNEKLFF
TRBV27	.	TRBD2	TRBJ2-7	TGTGCCAGCCGTCGGATGTCTAGCGGGAGGGCCTACGAGCAGTACTTC	CASRRMSSGRAYEQYF
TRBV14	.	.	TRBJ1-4	TGTGCCAGCAGCCAAGTAGTTGCAACTAATGAAAAACTGTTTTTT	CASSQVVATNEKLFF
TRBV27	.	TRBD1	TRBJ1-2	TGTGCCAGCAGTTTATCGTTAGGGGGCCCGTATGGCTACACCTTC	CASSLSLGGPYGYTF
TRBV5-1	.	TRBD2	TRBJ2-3	TGCGCCAGCAGCTTGGATAGCGGGGGGCCCACAGATACGCAGTATTTT	CASSLDSGGPTDTQYF
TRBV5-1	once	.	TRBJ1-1	TGCGCCAGCAGCTTCCGGGAGAACACTGAAGCTTTCTTT	CASSFRENTEAFF
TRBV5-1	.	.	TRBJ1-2	TGCGCCAGCAGCTTGAATTCCGGGGATAACTATGGCTACACCTTC	CASSLNSGDNYGYTF
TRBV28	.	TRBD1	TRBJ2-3	TGTGCCAGCAGCCCCTACAGGGGAAGCACAGATACGCAGTATTTT	CASSPYRGSTDTQYF
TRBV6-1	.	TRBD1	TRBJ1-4	TGTGCCAGCAGTGACGGACCTGGACAGGGTGGTGAAAAACTGTTTTTT	CASSDGPGQGGEKLFF
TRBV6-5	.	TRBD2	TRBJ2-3	TGTGCCAGCAGTTCCCACATAGCGGGTTTACGGGATACGCAGTATTTT	CASSSHIAGLRDTQYF
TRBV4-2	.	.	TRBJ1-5	TGTGCCAGCAGCCAAGTCCCAGGGCTAAAGCCCCAGCATTTT	CASSQVPGLKPQHF
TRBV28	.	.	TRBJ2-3	TGTGCCAGCAGTTTAGCGGGGGCTGGAGATACGCAGTATTTT	CASSLAGAGDTQYF
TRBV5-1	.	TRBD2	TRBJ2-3	TGCGCCAGCAGCGGAAGCGGGAGTCGCACAGATACGCAGTATTTT	CASSGSGSRTDTQYF
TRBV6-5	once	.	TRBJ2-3	TGTGCCAGCAGTTACTCTAGCGAGGTAGATACGCAGTATTTT	CASSYSSEVDTQYF
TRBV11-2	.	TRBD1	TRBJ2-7	TGTGCCAGCAGCCCGAGTAACCGGGACAGGGGTAGCTCCTACGAGCAGTACTTC	CASSPSNRDRGSSYEQYF
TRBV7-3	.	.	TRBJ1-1	TGTGCCAGCAGCTTAAGTGGACTCGCTGAAGCTTTCTTT	CASSLSGLAEAFF
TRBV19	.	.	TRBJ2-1	TGTGCCAGTAGTATTGGGACAAACAATGAGCAGTTCTTC	CASSIGTNNEQFF
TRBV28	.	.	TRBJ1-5	TGTGCCAGCAGTTTGGCAGGTAGCAATCAGCCCCAGCATTTT	CASSLAGSNQPQHF
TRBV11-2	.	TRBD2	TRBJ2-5	TGTGCCAGCAGCCGAGGACTAGCGGAGTGGGGGGAGACCCAGTACTTC	CASSRGLAEWGETQYF
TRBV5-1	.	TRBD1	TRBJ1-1	TGCGCCAGCAGCTTGACCAGGGGGTTGAACACTGAAGCTTTCTTT	CASSLTRGLNTEAFF
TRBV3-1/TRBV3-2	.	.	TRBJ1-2	TGTGCCAGCAGCCAAGCTGCCAGCTATGGCTACACCTTC	CASSQAASYGYTF
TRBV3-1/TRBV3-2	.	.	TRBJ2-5	TGTGCCAGCAGCCCCCGGGTAGCTGGTGAGACCCAGTACTTC	CASSPRVAGETQYF
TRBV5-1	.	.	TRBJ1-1	TGCGCCAGCAGCTTGGGAGGACAGAGGAACACTGAAGCTTTCTTT	CASSLGGQRNTEAFF
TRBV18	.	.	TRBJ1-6	TGTGCCAGCTCCGGGGGCAGCGGGAGAAATTCACCCCTCCACTTT	CASSGGSGRNSPLHF
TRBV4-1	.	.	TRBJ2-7	TGCGCCAGCAGCCGTGACAACAGGGAATTGTACGAGCAGTACTTC	CASSRDNRELYEQYF
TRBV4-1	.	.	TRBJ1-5	TGCGCCAGCAGCCAGTTCTCAGGTACGCGCAATCAGCCCCAGCATTTT	CASSQFSGTRNQPQHF
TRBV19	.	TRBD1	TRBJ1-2	TGTGCCAGTAGGGGCCACCGGGACAGGGGAGGAGAAGACTATGGCTACACCTTC	CASRGHRDRGGEDYGYTF
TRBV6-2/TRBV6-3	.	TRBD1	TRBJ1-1	TGTGCCAGCAGTTACGTTCAGACAGGGACTGAAGCTTTCTTT	CASSYVQTGTEAFF
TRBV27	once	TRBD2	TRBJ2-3	TGTGCCAGCAGCGTAGCGGGGGGGCCTCCAGATACGCAGTATTTT	CASSVAGGPPDTQYF
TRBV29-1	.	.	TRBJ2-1	TGCAGCGTGGAACAGGGTGGGCCCTACAATGAGCAGTTCTTC	CSVEQGGPYNEQFF
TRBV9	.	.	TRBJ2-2	TGTGCCAGCAGCGTAGTCCCGGGACTTAGAAGCGGGGAGCTGTTTTTT	CASSVVPGLRSGELFF
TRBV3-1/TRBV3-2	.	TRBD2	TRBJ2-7	TGTGCCAGCAGCCAAGACGACCCGGGACTAGCGGGGGCACTTTTCTCCTACGAGCAGTACTTC	CASSQDDPGLAGALFSYEQYF
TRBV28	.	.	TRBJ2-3	TGTGCCAGCAACTCTCGGGGGACAGCGAGGGGGGATACGCAGTATTTT	CASNSRGTARGDTQYF